The next 16 T cell receptor beta chains were all read from a single sample in a study of CD4 and CD8 cells across lung adenocarcinoma regions. TCRdb re-called the PCR reads with MiXCR, one entry per CDR3 protein. The table has tens of thousands of distinct CDR3 sequences, 40% to 50% seen once. The source material was CD8+ T cells from the center of a lung tumor. The source of these receptors is a male donor with lung adenocarcinoma. The CD4 and CD8 labels of this study may be unreliable.

By share, this clonotype counts as medium-sized. The J gene is TRBJ2-4, the V gene TRBV27, with 8 bases lining up with TRBD2. The V segment lost 6 bases and the J segment 2 bases; nucleotides outside the gene matches: 6. The CDR3 extends over 15 amino acids. The germline gives CDR1 MNHEY, CDR2 SMNVEV (reference sequence). As DNA, the CDR3 is TGTGCCAGCAGAAAACTAGCGGAGACCAAAAACATTCAGTACTTC. Protein product: CASRKLAETKNIQYF.

Many counts were recorded for this clonotype. The V gene is TRBV6-1, the J gene TRBJ2-5, with D tentatively TRBD2 (6 bases). Germline assignment: CDR1 MNHNS and CDR2 SASEGT. This CDR3 has 16 residues. V gave up 0 bases and J gave up 2 bases, with 13 bases separating them. The CDR3 nucleotides are TGTGCCAGCAGTGAAGCGCGGGGAACCAAGCAAGAGACCCAGTACTTC. Protein product: CASSEARGTKQETQYF.

This chain uses TRBV27 with TRBJ2-3, with D perhaps matching TRBD2 (6 bases). V was cut by 6 bases and J by 2 bases, with 15 bases left in between. Looked up from germline, CDR1 is MNHEY and CDR2 is SMNVEV (reference sequence). This CDR3 spans 15 amino acids. Here the CDR3 DNA reads TGTGCCAGCAGGCAGCGGGTAGGACTCACAGATACGCAGTATTTT. Translating it yields CASRQRVGLTDTQYF.

The chain has TRBV6-5 and TRBJ2-7; D might be TRBD2 (5 bases). The germline V and J ends were trimmed by 0 bases and 2 bases, with 11 bases remaining between them. This CDR3 region has 15 residues. Germline CDR1 and CDR2: MNHEY and SVGAGI. The CDR3 reads CASSYSTGRAYEQYF. The DNA for the CDR3 is TGTGCCAGCAGTTACTCGACTGGGAGAGCCTACGAGCAGTACTTC.

The chain couples TRBV6-1 to TRBJ2-5, with 8 bases fitting TRBD2. Germline assignment: CDR1 MNHNS and CDR2 SASEGT. V trimming: 6 bases; J trimming: 11 bases; junction bases outside the gene matches: 20. The CDR3 is made up of 16 amino acids. The CDR3 here is CASRGSGGRDQDTQYF. In DNA form, the CDR3 reads TGTGCCAGCAGGGGAAGCGGGGGCAGGGACCAAGATACGCAGTACTTC.

The V and J genes are TRBV10-3 and TRBJ2-5, with D perhaps TRBD2 (7 bases). CDR3 length: 13 amino acids. Germline V lookup: CDR1 ENHRY, CDR2 SYGVKD. The CDR3 loop is CGRGGRDQETQYF. The CDR3 region has the DNA TGTGGCCGCGGGGGCCGGGACCAAGAGACCCAGTACTTC.

V is TRBV6-1 and J is TRBJ2-3; weak D call: TRBD1 (6 bases). The end of the DNA is better explained by TRBJ2-1, so the J call may be wrong. CDR3 length equals 16 residues. Germline V gene sequence: CDR1 MNHNS, CDR2 SASEGT. The CDR3 DNA is TGTGCCAGCAGTGAAACGTGGGCTAGGGGGACCGATGCGCAGTTCTTC. Protein sequence: CASSETWARGTDAQFF.

This clonotype was detected ten times or more. A much larger clone sits a single nucleotide away, making a read error possible. This chain joins TRBV27 and TRBJ2-5; D ambiguous. The CDR3 spans 10 residues. Trimming left V 4 bases short and J 11 bases short, with 8 bases between. Per the germline V gene, CDR1 is MNHEY and CDR2 is SMNVEV (reference sequence). This CDR3 reads CASSSVEQYF. The CDR3 DNA sequence: TGTGCCAGCAGTTCGGTTGAGCAGTACTTC.

This clonotype was seen a few times. The chain recombines TRBV30 with TRBJ2-5; 8 bases are a match to TRBD2. The CDR3 extends over 17 amino acids. With V trimmed by 4 bases and J by 5 bases, 18 bases remained unmatched. Germline values: CDR1 GTSNPN, CDR2 SVGIG (reference sequence). The CDR3 protein is CAWTLGGRRRYSETQYF. CDR3 nucleotide sequence: TGTGCCTGGACCCTAGGCGGGAGGAGGCGATATTCGGAGACCCAGTACTTC.

This clonotype was counted at least ten times. This chain links TRBV10-1 with TRBJ2-1, with D perhaps assigned TRBD1 or TRBD2 (6 bases each). Looked up from germline, CDR1 is WNHNN and CDR2 is SYGVQD (reference sequence). The CDR3 is 16 residues long. Between the trimmed V and J ends, which lost 3 bases and 0 bases, there was a span of 12 bases. The CDR3 region is CASSDGGRRSYNEQFF. The DNA of the CDR3 is TGCGCCAGCAGTGATGGGGGGCGACGCTCCTACAATGAGCAGTTCTTC.

The V and J genes are TRBV6-1 and TRBJ2-3, with D perhaps being TRBD1 or TRBD2 (5 bases each). The CDR3 is 16 residues long. Trimming removed 2 bases from V and 7 bases from J, with 19 bases in between. Germline CDR1 and CDR2: MNHNS and SASEGT. The chain's CDR3 is CASSETWAMGTNTQYF. The CDR3 DNA reads as TGTGCCAGCAGTGAAACGTGGGCTATGGGGACCAATACGCAGTATTTT.

The J gene is TRBJ2-3, the V gene TRBV6-1; D tentatively fits TRBD1 or TRBD2 (5 bases each). Trimming removed 6 bases from V and 1 base from J, with 11 bases in between. This CDR3 region has 14 residues. Germline V gene lookup returns CDR1 MNHNS and CDR2 SASEGT. The CDR3 bases are TGTGCCAGCAGGGGGCTCGGGGGCACAGATACGCAGTATTTT. This gives the protein CASRGLGGTDTQYF.

This clonotype was detected once. The chain employs TRBV6-1 and TRBJ2-1; tentatively, D is TRBD2 (5 bases). The DNA end is more similar to TRBJ2-5, so the J call may be wrong. There are 14 residues in the CDR3. In germline, CDR1 is MNHNS, CDR2 SASEGT. CDR3 amino acids: CASSEGWRTDVQYF. CDR3 in DNA: TGTGCCAGCAGTGAAGGTTGGCGGACTGATGTCCAGTACTTC.

V is TRBV14 and J is TRBJ1-4, with unresolved D. V lost 4 bases to trimming and J lost 6 bases, with 12 bases between them. CDR1 and CDR2 from the germline V gene are SGHDN and FVKESK. The CDR3 loop spans 14 amino acids. DNA of the CDR3: TGTGCCAGCAGCCCCTCGTGGCTGGATGAAAAACTGTTTTTT. This gives the protein CASSPSWLDEKLFF.

Concerning this clonotype itself: Germline and junction disagree at one end, which may indicate a read error. CDR3 residues: CARGHGGAVTETQYF. As DNA, the CDR3 is TGTGCCAGGGGGCACGGGGGAGCCGTCACAGAGACGCAGTATTTT. The V call is TRBV6-1, the J call TRBJ2-3, with a weak D call TRBD2 (6 bases). Per germline, CDR1 MNHNS and CDR2 SASEGT. The CDR3 is 15 residues long.

This clonotype was seen repeatedly, ten times or more. The CDR3 protein is CASSGGADTGELFF. Here the CDR3 DNA reads TGTGCCAGCAGTGGGGGGGCCGACACCGGGGAGCTGTTTTTT. The chain joins TRBV6-4 to TRBJ2-2; D possibly matches TRBD1 or TRBD2 (6 bases each). Germline V lookup: CDR1 MRHNA, CDR2 SNTAGT. There are 14 residues in the CDR3. V lost 4 bases, J lost 3 bases, and 9 bases lay in between.